One T cell receptor (beta chain) is described in this entry. Its antigen is undetermined. This sample is part of a study of T cells expressing NK-cell markers. Study-wide context: Source material for TCR beta repertoires consisted of sorted CD3+CD56+NKG2C+, CD3+CD56+NKG2C- and CD3+CD56-NKG2C+ T cells. Study-wide findings and caveats: Among several donors, these clonotypes also ranked first in the CD3+CD56-NKG2C+ fraction. Of the CD8+ T cells in more than five donors, 1.0-7.0% belonged to dominant NKG2C+ clonotypes.

Scientists made TCR beta cDNA using 5'RACE template switching with UMIs. TCRdb re-called the 5' RACE reads; every CDR3 protein appears as one record, without DNA. This sample's table reports 400,000 to 550,000 distinct CDR3 sequences. The CDR3 is made up of 16 amino acids. From germline, CDR1 is SGHAT and CDR2 FQNNGV. The chain carries TRBV11-2 and TRBJ2-5; the TCRdb call, TRBD1, lacks DNA for checking. The source material was blood T cells: a sorted CD56 or NKG2C T cell subset, CD4+ or CD8+ T cells, or bulk PBMC T cells (not recorded which). The sequence derives from a woman between 18 and 69 years old in good health. Here the CDR3 reads CASSFTGGKGQETQYF.